Listed below are T cell receptor beta chains from one sample, sequenced in a study of T-cell memory formation after mild COVID-19. TCRdb analysed the 5' RACE reads with MiXCR anew, one entry per CDR3 protein. The sample includes 270,000 or so distinct CDR3 sequences, approximately 16% of them seen just once. The sample was PBMCs or a T cell subset sorted from them (not recorded which). Receptors were obtained from a man younger than 35 who had mild COVID-19 (a few samples of this study predate the infection). Cell type and time point are not known. CDR3s include the opening cysteine and the closing phenylalanine or tryptophan. The order of the fields is V gene, D gene, clone size, J gene, CDR3 DNA, CDR3 protein. The D gene is left open where the match is weak. Where a row states a size, it is once, few, many or the class of an expanded clone; other rows omit it.

TRBV25-1	-	-	TRBJ1-1	TGTGCCAGCAGTGAAAATCTAATAGGCAGACGTGAAGCTTTCTTT	CASSENLIGRREAFF
TRBV7-2	-	-	TRBJ2-5	TGTGCCAGCAGCTCACCCCCCAGGGAGACCCAGTACTTC	CASSSPPRETQYF
TRBV6-5	-	-	TRBJ1-3	TGTGCCAGCAGTTACTCGTACGGGGGGCCTGGAAACACCATATATTTT	CASSYSYGGPGNTIYF
TRBV4-1	-	few	TRBJ2-2	TGCGCCAGCAGCCCAGGCCCGTACGGGGAGCTGTTTTTT	CASSPGPYGELFF
TRBV5-1	TRBD2	-	TRBJ2-1	TGCGCCAGCAGCATTGCTTCGGGGGGATTTGATGAGCAGTTCTTC	CASSIASGGFDEQFF
TRBV12-3/TRBV12-4	-	few	TRBJ2-3	TGTGCCAGCAGTTTATTTCCCCATTTTCCAGATACGCAGTATTTT	CASSLFPHFPDTQYF
TRBV11-2	-	few	TRBJ2-2	TGTGCCAGCAGCAACCTCCTACGGGGGGAGCTGTTTTTT	CASSNLLRGELFF
TRBV5-5	-	many	TRBJ2-3	TGTGCCAGCCATGGAGGGACTGCAGATACGCAGTATTTT	CASHGGTADTQYF
TRBV11-2	TRBD2	-	TRBJ2-2	TGTGCCAGCAGCTTACGTCTAGCGGGGGGCCTTAACACCGGGGAGCTGTTTTTT	CASSLRLAGGLNTGELFF
TRBV5-1	-	-	TRBJ1-1	TGCGCCAGTACAAGTCCTTCTTACACTGAAGCTTTCTTT	CASTSPSYTEAFF
TRBV5-1	-	few	TRBJ2-5	TGCGCCAGCAGCTTATTGGGGCAGGAGCAAGAGACCCAGTACTTC	CASSLLGQEQETQYF
TRBV6-2/TRBV6-3	-	few	TRBJ1-5	TGTGCCAGCAGTCACCAAGGATATAGCAATCAGCCCCAGCATTTT	CASSHQGYSNQPQHF
TRBV4-3	TRBD1	many	TRBJ1-4	TGCGCCAGCAGCCTCGACAGGGCCTATAATGAAAAACTGTTTTTT	CASSLDRAYNEKLFF
TRBV6-1	TRBD1	many	TRBJ1-6	TGTGCCAGCAGTTCTACTCAGGGGGTCCCCCTCCACTTT	CASSSTQGVPLHF
TRBV5-1	-	few	TRBJ2-5	TGCGCCAGCAGCTTGTCGGATAGCGGACTAGAGACCCAGTACTTC	CASSLSDSGLETQYF